This section outlines one T cell receptor (beta chain) sequence together with its context. TCRdb's table, derived via immunoSEQ multiplex PCR, lists solely in-frame clones and lacks some. This sample has about 170,000 clones, with around 86% found just once. The sample belongs to a study of blood T cell repertoires in COVID-19. The germline CDR1 and CDR2 sequences are SGHNT and YYREEE (reference sequence). CDR3 length: 14 amino acids. J gave up 7 bases and V 3 bases, and 6 bases lay outside the gene matches. Sequenced material: peripheral blood. This receptor was identified in a man aged 70 or older with acute or convalescent COVID-19. The V gene is TRBV5-4, the J gene TRBJ2-1, with 8 bases that match TRBD1. The CDR3 here is CASSWDRRTNEQFF. CDR3 DNA sequence: TGTGCCAGCAGCTGGGACAGGAGAACGAATGAGCAGTTCTTC.